The entry below describes one T cell receptor (beta chain). Its antigen remains unidentified. A single record per CDR3 protein comes from TCRdb applying MiXCR to the 5' RACE reads. The table includes hundreds of thousands of distinct CDR3 sequences, roughly an eighth detected once. This record comes from a study of identical twins. Study results and limitations: Reduced insertions were recorded for abundant cord blood beta clonotypes, with no such pattern in memory repertoires.

Germline loops: CDR1 LGHDT, CDR2 YNNKEL (reference sequence). The ends were cut back, 4 bases at V and 0 bases at J, with 7 bases in the middle. The CDR3 consists of 14 residues. These records were also assigned to another study, of yellow fever vaccine responses in identical twins.

The receptor was isolated from a woman between 18 and 29 years old in good health. Sequencing was performed on PBMCs. The chain is built from TRBV3-1 and TRBJ1-5, with D unclear. The DNA of the CDR3 is TGTGCCAGCAGCCTTGTCAATAGCAATCAGCCCCAGCATTTT. Translated: CASSLVNSNQPQHF.